The rows below give T cell receptor beta chains drawn from one sample of a study of blood T cell dynamics during melanoma immunotherapy. Clones were read by immunoSEQ multiplex PCR, and TCRdb kept only the in-frame ones, dropping some. The sample gives some 20,000 clones, roughly nine tenths of which show up once; 7.5% to 9% is in the top ten. Specimen: blood, collected from a patient treated with checkpoint blockade. These receptors all stem from a human donor with melanoma. CDR3s include the opening cysteine and the closing phenylalanine or tryptophan. D genes are given only for firm matches. The size field is filled for only some rows; it gives once, few, many or a size class.

cdr3_nt,cdr3_aa,cdr3_length,clone_size,v_call,d_call,j_call
TGTGCCAGCAGTCCCCCCGGTAGCGGGAGGAGGACAGATACGCAGTATTTT,CASSPPGSGRRTDTQYF,17,-,TRBV7-9,TRBD2,TRBJ2-3
TGCGCCAGCAGCCAAGATCTCAGGCTAGCGGGAGGGCCCCCCTACGAGCAGTACTTC,CASSQDLRLAGGPPYEQYF,19,-,TRBV4-1,TRBD2,TRBJ2-7
TGCAGTGCTAGGAAAACAGGGGGCCTGTACTTC,CSARKTGGLYF,11,-,TRBV20-1,TRBD1,TRBJ2-4
TGTGCCAGCTCCTACGGGGCCTCTGGAAACACCATATATTTT,CASSYGASGNTIYF,14,-,TRBV5-6,-,TRBJ1-3
TGCGCCAGCAGTACCGGGACAGGGGATTATGGCTACACCTTC,CASSTGTGDYGYTF,14,-,TRBV5-1,TRBD1,TRBJ1-2
TGTGCCAGCAGCGCTTACGGAAGCTACAATGAGCAGTTCTTC,CASSAYGSYNEQFF,14,once,TRBV13,-,TRBJ2-1
TGTGCCAGCAGTCCGGGACTAGCGGGACCCGGGGAGCTGTTTTTT,CASSPGLAGPGELFF,15,few,TRBV6-4,TRBD2,TRBJ2-2
TGTGCCAGCAGCTTGGATTTGGGGACCCCGAACACTGAAGCTTTCTTT,CASSLDLGTPNTEAFF,16,-,TRBV5-4,-,TRBJ1-1
TGTGCCAGCAGTTTTGGTCAGGGGAAGTATGGCTACACCTTC,CASSFGQGKYGYTF,14,-,TRBV28,-,TRBJ1-2
TGTGCCAGCAGCTGGACAGCCTTCAACACTGAAGCTTTCTTT,CASSWTAFNTEAFF,14,-,TRBV7-9,-,TRBJ1-1
TGTGCCAGCAGTGGTGCGGGTTTCTACGAGCAGTACTTC,CASSGAGFYEQYF,13,-,TRBV25-1,-,TRBJ2-7
TGTGCCAGCAGCGGAGCGGGAGGAAGGGACGAGCAGTACTTC,CASSGAGGRDEQYF,14,-,TRBV4-2,TRBD2,TRBJ2-7
TGCGCCAGCAGCCAGGGTTTGTGGGCATCCCAACCATTCTATGGCTACACCTTC,CASSQGLWASQPFYGYTF,18,-,TRBV4-1,-,TRBJ1-2
TGTGCCAGCAGCTCGTATACAGGGGAAGAATCCCATGGCTACACCTTC,CASSSYTGEESHGYTF,16,-,TRBV7-2,TRBD1,TRBJ1-2
TGTGCCAGCAGGGACAGGGTGACTGAAGCTTTCTTT,CASRDRVTEAFF,12,-,TRBV7-2,TRBD1,TRBJ1-1
TGTGCCTGGAGCTTAGGCTCCGGAGTTAATGGCTACACCTTC,CAWSLGSGVNGYTF,14,once,TRBV30,-,TRBJ1-2
TGCGCCAGCAGCCGTGGAGGGGAGACCCAGTACTTC,CASSRGGETQYF,12,-,TRBV4-1,-,TRBJ2-5
TGTGCCAGCAGGTCAATTCAGGGGCAGCCCCAGCATTTT,CASRSIQGQPQHF,13,-,TRBV2,-,TRBJ1-5
TGTGCCAGCTCCCCTGCGAACACTGAAGCTTTCTTT,CASSPANTEAFF,12,-,TRBV18,-,TRBJ1-1